These 7 T cell receptor beta chains originate from one sample sequenced in a study of blood T cell repertoires in COVID-19 (dated by TCRdb to 2018 to 2020). Receptor amplification or capture employed the immunoSEQ multiplex PCR assay. TCRdb took over this immuneACCESS table, retaining in-frame rearrangements with V and J assigned. Such tables are incomplete; in checked studies, under half of the missing clones stem from an unresolved V gene, and the remainder is unexplained. This sample is represented by around 230,000 clones; 75% to 90% of them were singletons. Jointly, the top ten make up roughly 7.8% of the sample. The sample was peripheral blood. The receptors stem from a man in his 60s who had recovered from COVID-19.

The chain is built from TRBV30 and TRBJ2-1, with TRBD1 matching 8 bases. CDR1 is GTSNPN, CDR2 SVGIG, per germline (reference sequence). The V segment lost 1 base and the J segment 8 bases; nucleotides outside the gene matches: 7. The CDR3 length is 14 residues. CDR3 sequence (DNA): TGTGCCTGGAGTGGTCCCGGGACAGGATATGAGCAGTTCTTC. It encodes CAWSGPGTGYEQFF.

The rearrangement uses TRBV29-1 and TRBJ2-5, with no clear D. Germline CDR1 reads SQVTM; CDR2 reads ANQGSEA. Trimming pared 3 bases from V and 7 bases from J, leaving 18 bases between. The CDR3 covers 14 residues. DNA for the CDR3: TGCAGCGTTGATTTTGGCTTCTTTTCAGGGACCCAGTACTTC. It is translated as CSVDFGFFSGTQYF.

This clone was detected a few times. The gene calls are TRBV19 and TRBJ1-2; no definite D call. Trimming shortened V by 5 bases and J by 7 bases, and 17 bases separated the two germline ends. The germline CDR1 and CDR2 sequences are LNHDA and SQIVND (reference sequence). The CDR3 sequence is 14 residues long. CDR3 sequence: CASSEGGVFLGYTF. CDR3 coding DNA: TGTGCCAGTAGTGAGGGCGGAGTTTTTCTTGGCTACACCTTC.

Comment on this clone: Other DNA sequences in this sample translate to the same CDR3. The J gene is TRBJ2-7, the V gene TRBV6-5; 11 bases are shared with TRBD1. V was pared by 6 bases and J by 4 bases, with 2 bases of the junction left unmatched. The V gene's germline CDR1 is MNHEY and CDR2 SVGAGI. The CDR3 runs 13 residues. CDR3 nucleotides: TGTGCCAGCAGCCGGGACAGGGGGTACGAGCAGTACTTC. It encodes CASSRDRGYEQYF.

The genes are TRBV30 and TRBJ1-2; possibly TRBD1 for D (6 bases). V was clipped by 3 bases and J by 8 bases, with 10 bases between them. Germline loops: CDR1 GTSNPN, CDR2 SVGIG (reference sequence). The CDR3 covers 11 residues. CDR3 coding DNA: TGTGCCTGGAGCACGGGGGGCGGCTACACCTTC. It encodes CAWSTGGGYTF.

In this sample, this clone turned up a few times. V is TRBV11-2 and J is TRBJ1-3; weak D call: TRBD1 (5 bases). V dropped 4 bases and J dropped 1 base, with 11 bases sitting between them. CDR1 SGHAT and CDR2 FQNNGV come from the germline V gene. The CDR3 totals 15 residues. CDR3 coding DNA: TGTGCCAGCAGCTCGACAGCGTTTTCTGGAAACACCATATATTTT. This translates into CASSSTAFSGNTIYF.

The chain recombines TRBV5-1 with TRBJ1-3; tentatively, D is TRBD1 (5 bases). V was trimmed by 4 bases and J by 4 bases, leaving 21 bases between them. The germline V gene has CDR1 SGHRS and CDR2 YFSETQ. CDR3 length: 17 residues. The chain's CDR3 is CASSRGQSEGPGNTIYF. Here the CDR3 DNA reads TGCGCCAGCAGCCGAGGGCAGTCGGAGGGGCCAGGAAACACCATATATTTT.